The 30 T cell receptor beta chains listed next were all sequenced from one sample in a study of shared clonotypes between healthy human individuals. The data were produced by immunoSEQ multiplex PCR, yet TCRdb's version contains in-frame clones alone and is incomplete. Seen here are approximately 100,000 clones, less than 80% observed once, and the top ten hold around 24%. Sequenced input: memory CD8+ T cells sorted from blood. Sample subset: CD45RO+ cells pooled with CCR7-negative TemRA cells. The receptor set was obtained from a woman in her 30s in good health.

This chain connects TRBV2 to TRBJ2-1; TRBD1 aligns across 7 bases. V gave up 5 bases and J gave up 4 bases; unmatched junction bases: 8. The CDR3 sequence is 15 residues long. CDR1 is SNHLY and CDR2 is FYNNEI in the germline V gene. The CDR3 here is CASSQDRQSYNEQFF. CDR3 in DNA: TGTGCCAGCAGTCAGGACAGGCAATCTTACAATGAGCAGTTCTTC.

V gene TRBV7-9 combines with J gene TRBJ2-5; D possibly uses TRBD1 or TRBD2 (6 bases each). Trimming took off 5 bases at V and 4 bases at J, with 20 bases between the two ends. Germline V gene lookup returns CDR1 SEHNR and CDR2 FQNEAQ (reference sequence). The CDR3 runs to 16 residues. CDR3 loop: CASSPYGGPEGETQYF. The CDR3 DNA reads TGTGCCAGCAGCCCTTATGGGGGGCCCGAGGGAGAGACCCAGTACTTC.

This clone was detected only once. The chain is built from TRBV30 and TRBJ1-6; D ambiguous. The CDR3 is made up of 13 amino acids. The ends were cut back, 0 bases at V and 5 bases at J, with 5 bases in the middle. CDR1 is GTSNPN and CDR2 is SVGIG in the germline V gene (reference sequence). CDR3 sequence reads: CAWSVADNSPLHF. CDR3 nucleotide sequence: TGTGCCTGGAGTGTTGCGGATAATTCACCCCTCCACTTT.

The chain recombines TRBV6-6 with TRBJ2-7; 8 nucleotides align to TRBD2. This CDR3 spans 15 amino acids. V was pared by 2 bases and J by 5 bases, with 8 bases of the junction left unmatched. Germline lookup yields CDR1 MNHNY and CDR2 SVGAGI (reference sequence). This chain's CDR3 is CASSYSPGGLDEQYF. CDR3 in DNA: TGTGCCAGCAGTTACAGCCCGGGGGGGCTCGACGAGCAGTACTTC.

J is TRBJ2-7 and V is TRBV9; D is undetermined. The germline CDR1 and CDR2 sequences are SGDLS and YYNGEE. V dropped 0 bases and J dropped 6 bases, with 16 bases sitting between them. This CDR3 spans 15 amino acids. This CDR3 reads CASSVDLLGWGEQYF. The CDR3 nucleotides read TGTGCCAGCAGCGTAGATCTGTTGGGTTGGGGCGAGCAGTACTTC.

This clone showed up just a few times. V gene TRBV6-1 combines with J gene TRBJ2-1, with 8 positions matching TRBD2. The CDR3 sequence is 14 residues long. Unmatched junction bases numbered 10, after V lost 7 bases and J lost 8 bases. Germline V CDR1 and CDR2: MNHNS, SASEGT. The DNA of the CDR3 is TGTGCCAGCACAAAGGGACTAGATAACGATGAGCAGTTCTTC. Translation: CASTKGLDNDEQFF.

This clone was detected once. V usage is TRBV7-2 and J usage is TRBJ2-7, with D uncertain. This CDR3 contains 15 residues. The V end was cut by 4 bases, the J end by 5 bases, with 18 bases between. Germline lookup yields CDR1 SGHTA and CDR2 FQGNSA. Here the CDR3 DNA reads TGTGCCAGCAGCTCGCGGATGGGCTACGCCCACGAGCAGTACTTC. Its protein is CASSSRMGYAHEQYF.

This clone appeared a single time. The V gene is TRBV2, the J gene TRBJ2-3; perhaps TRBD1 as D (5 bases). CDR3 length: 14 residues. Deletions cut 8 bases from V and 6 bases from J, with 18 bases between. Per germline, CDR1 SNHLY and CDR2 FYNNEI. The CDR3 reads CASVQDPLGDTQYF. The DNA of the CDR3 is TGTGCCAGCGTACAGGATCCGCTGGGGGATACGCAGTATTTT.

This chain links TRBV4-1 with TRBJ2-5; unclear D gene. Trimming cost V 1 base and J 13 bases, with 19 bases left between them. This CDR3 is built from 14 residues. CDR1 MGHRA and CDR2 YSYEKL come from the germline V gene. The CDR3 spells CASSQGIDPAPGYF. CDR3 bases: TGCGCCAGCAGCCAAGGAATTGACCCGGCACCTGGGTACTTC.

The V and J genes are TRBV5-3 and TRBJ2-2, with a weak D call TRBD1 (7 bases). TRBV5-3 is treated as an ORF (open reading frame) with a function not yet certain. This CDR3 contains 16 residues. Trimming pared 7 bases from V and 1 base from J, leaving 17 bases between. The DNA of the CDR3 is TGTGCCAGACGTCTTGGGGGGACAGAGAACACCGGGGAGCTGTTTTTT. It encodes CARRLGGTENTGELFF.

This chain connects TRBV5-1 to TRBJ2-7; 10 bases are a match to TRBD2. The V gene end was trimmed by 4 bases and the J gene end by 3 bases; junction bases not matched to a gene: 7. From germline, CDR1 is SGHRS and CDR2 YFSETQ. This CDR3 is 15 amino acids long. The CDR3 spells CASSRPSGGGYEQYF. The DNA of the CDR3 is TGCGCCAGCAGCCGACCTAGCGGGGGAGGCTACGAGCAGTACTTC.

This chain connects TRBV19 to TRBJ2-1; D gene ambiguous. CDR3 length: 13 amino acids. Germline loops: CDR1 LNHDA, CDR2 SQIVND (reference sequence). V shed 7 bases and J shed 5 bases, with 12 bases lying between them. This CDR3 reads CASMALVDNEQFF. The CDR3 region has the DNA TGTGCCAGTATGGCACTCGTAGACAATGAGCAGTTCTTC.

The V gene is TRBV27, the J gene TRBJ2-5; D not certain. The DNA matches TRBJ2-7 better at its end, which makes the J call doubtful. Germline V gives CDR1 MNHEY, CDR2 SMNVEV (reference sequence). The length of the CDR3 is 16 residues. CDR3 nucleotide sequence: TGTGCCAGCAGTTTGCTGTCGAGGCAGAGCTCCTACGAGCAGTACTTC. It yields the protein CASSLLSRQSSYEQYF.

The chain is built from TRBV6-1 and TRBJ2-7; 7 bases align to TRBD2. Germline assignment: CDR1 MNHNS and CDR2 SASEGT. The V gene end was trimmed by 2 bases and the J gene end by 2 bases; junction bases not matched to a gene: 3. The CDR3 length is 14 residues. CDR3 DNA sequence: TGTGCCAGCAGTGAACGGGGGAGGGCCTACGAGCAGTACTTC. The encoded protein is CASSERGRAYEQYF.

This chain's CDR3 is CASSYAEAQETQYF. CDR3 DNA: TGTGCCAGCAGTTACGCGGAGGCCCAAGAGACCCAGTACTTC. The V gene is TRBV6-6, the J gene TRBJ2-5; D might be TRBD2 (5 bases). Germline V gene data show CDR1 as MNHNY and CDR2 as SVGAGI (reference sequence). The CDR3 runs to 14 residues. The V gene lost 2 bases and the J gene lost 1 base, with 8 bases spanning the gap.

In nucleotides, the CDR3 is TGCGCCAGCAGCCTACTAGCGGCAACCTACGAGCAGTACTTC. Protein sequence: CASSLLAATYEQYF. The J gene is TRBJ2-7, the V gene TRBV5-1, with 8 positions matching TRBD2. This CDR3 is 14 amino acids long. With V trimmed by 4 bases and J by 2 bases, 5 bases remained unmatched. In germline, CDR1 is SGHRS, CDR2 YFSETQ.

This clone was observed many times. The V gene is TRBV7-9, the J gene TRBJ1-1; D call uncertain. CDR3 size: 12 residues. The V gene's germline CDR1 is SEHNR and CDR2 FQNEAQ (reference sequence). Deletions cut 5 bases from V and 1 base from J, with 5 bases between. The CDR3 bases are TGTGCCAGCAGCCCCACGAACACTGAAGCTTTCTTT. It is translated as CASSPTNTEAFF. Filled out from reference TRBV7-9 and TRBJ1-1, the complete variable domain reads DTGVSQNPRHKITKRGQNVTFRCDPISEHNRLYWYRQTLGQGPEFLTYFQNEAQLEKSRLLSDRFSAERPKGSFSTLEIQRTEQGDSAMYLCASSPTNTEAFFGQGTRLTVV.

This chain uses TRBV11-3 with TRBJ2-2, with 8 positions matching TRBD2. V lost 5 bases, J lost 4 bases, and 9 bases stayed unmatched. The CDR3 consists of 16 residues. CDR1 and CDR2 from the germline V gene are SGHNT and YENEEA. CDR3 in amino acids: CASSDQRESLTGELFF. DNA for the CDR3: TGTGCCAGCAGCGACCAGCGGGAGAGCCTCACCGGGGAGCTGTTTTTT.

The rearrangement uses TRBV15 and TRBJ1-1; D not resolved. Germline loops: CDR1 LNHNV, CDR2 YYDKDF (reference sequence). The CDR3 length is 14 residues. The V end was cut by 3 bases, the J end by 3 bases, with 11 bases between. CDR3 protein: CATSSDHSYTEAFF. Written as DNA, the CDR3 is TGTGCCACCAGCAGTGATCACAGCTACACTGAAGCTTTCTTT.

CDR3 nucleotide sequence: TGTGCCAGCAGCTCGGCGGACCAGGCTTCCTACGAGCAGTACTTC. It yields the protein CASSSADQASYEQYF. This rearrangement joins TRBV9 to TRBJ2-7; D remains ambiguous. Germline CDR1 and CDR2: SGDLS and YYNGEE. This CDR3 has 15 amino acids. Trimming shortened V by 4 bases and J by 1 base, and 15 bases separated the two germline ends. Full variable domain (rest looked up from reference TRBV9 and TRBJ2-7): DSGVTQTPKHLITATGQRVTLRCSPRSGDLSVYWYQQSLDQGLQFLIQYYNGEERAKGNILERFSAQQFPDLHSELNLSSLELGDSALYFCASSSADQASYEQYFGPGTRLTVT.

The chain is built from TRBV2 and TRBJ2-3; the match to TRBD1 covers 9 bases. V was clipped by 9 bases and J by 2 bases; unmatched bases: 3. Germline CDR1 and CDR2: SNHLY and FYNNEI. This CDR3 has 13 residues. The CDR3 nucleotides are TGTGCCAGACAGGGGGCGACCACAGATACGCAGTATTTT. Residues: CARQGATTDTQYF. Complete variable domain (other parts from reference TRBV2 and TRBJ2-3): EPEVTQTPSHQVTQMGQEVILRCVPISNHLYFYWYRQILGQKVEFLVSFYNNEISEKSEIFDDQFSVERPDGSNFTLKIRSTKLEDSAMYFCARQGATTDTQYFGPGTRLTVL.

This clone was detected only once. This chain joins TRBV30 and TRBJ2-3; D unclear. The CDR3 consists of 11 residues. CDR1 GTSNPN and CDR2 SVGIG come from the germline V gene (reference sequence). V dropped 0 bases and J dropped 7 bases, with 5 bases sitting between them. Here the CDR3 DNA reads TGTGCCTGGAGTGTCCCTCATACGCAGTATTTT. Its protein product is CAWSVPHTQYF.

Ten or more counts support this clone. This chain joins TRBV2 and TRBJ1-1; D not resolved. The CDR3 runs to 13 residues. CDR1 is SNHLY, CDR2 FYNNEI, per germline. The V and J ends lost 7 bases and 8 bases respectively, with 17 bases between them. The CDR3 bases are TGTGCCAGCATAGTGAGTGATAGTACCGAAGCTTTCTTT. Residues: CASIVSDSTEAFF.

The chain is built from TRBV6-5 and TRBJ1-4; unclear D gene. V shed 7 bases and J shed 0 bases, with 9 bases lying between them. Germline CDR1 MNHEY, CDR2 SVGAGI. The CDR3 length is 14 residues. For the CDR3, the DNA is TGTGCCAGCACCTCGACGGCAACTAATGAAAAACTGTTTTTT. This sequence encodes CASTSTATNEKLFF.

Remarks on this clone: An end of the junction differs from the germline gene, which may be a read error. The rearrangement links TRBV28 to TRBJ1-5, with TRBD1 matching 10 bases. Germline V lookup: CDR1 MDHEN, CDR2 SYDVKM. The CDR3 runs 17 residues. DNA of the CDR3: TGTGCCAGCAGTCTATGGGACAGGGGATATAGCAATCAGCCCCAGCATTTT. This encodes CASSLWDRGYSNQPQHF.

The V and J genes are TRBV5-5 and TRBJ2-7; no clear D. This CDR3 spans 13 amino acids. V lost 0 bases and J 2 bases, leaving 6 bases between the germline ends. Germline CDR1 reads SGHKS; CDR2 reads YYEKEE (reference sequence). CDR3 residues: CASSLGPTYEQYF. The CDR3 coding sequence is TGTGCCAGCAGCTTGGGCCCCACCTACGAGCAGTACTTC.

The rearrangement uses TRBV28 and TRBJ1-2; D remains unclear. Germline values: CDR1 MDHEN, CDR2 SYDVKM. The V end was cut by 3 bases, the J end by 6 bases, with 14 bases between. The CDR3 length is 14 residues. CDR3 in DNA: TGTGCCAGCAGTTTGTCTAAGGGAGGAGATGGCTACACCTTC. It specifies CASSLSKGGDGYTF.

This clone came up a few times. The chain combines TRBV21-1 with TRBJ1-5; TRBD1 is the table's D call, not checked against the DNA. TRBV21-1 is shown as a pseudogene. The CDR3 is 14 amino acids. CDR3 nucleotide sequence: TGTGCCAGCACCACAGGGGAATGCAATCAGCCCCAGCATTTT. It is translated as CASTTGECNQPQHF.

The chain recombines TRBV15 with TRBJ2-7; D is unclear. The CDR3 covers 13 residues. V was trimmed by 3 bases and J by 4 bases, leaving 10 bases between them. Germline-derived CDR1 and CDR2 are LNHNV and YYDKDF (reference sequence). The CDR3 DNA sequence: TGTGCCACCAGCAGTTTTAGGCCTTACGAGCAGTACTTC. Residues: CATSSFRPYEQYF.

The J gene is TRBJ2-5, the V gene TRBV7-9; a possible D gene is TRBD2 (6 bases). V shed 1 base and J shed 5 bases, with 11 bases lying between them. Per the germline V gene, CDR1 is SEHNR and CDR2 is FQNEAQ (reference sequence). The CDR3 loop spans 14 amino acids. CDR3 protein: CASSLVAGRETQYF. CDR3 DNA sequence: TGTGCCAGCAGCTTAGTCGCGGGAAGGGAGACCCAGTACTTC.